The 26 T cell receptor beta chains below were found in one sample sequenced in a study of shared clonotypes between healthy human individuals (dated by TCRdb to 2020 to 2021). Library preparation used the immunoSEQ multiplex PCR assay. The clones in this table, taken by TCRdb from immuneACCESS, are in-frame only. Not every clone is retained; where verified, under half of the shortfall comes from an unresolved V gene, and the cause of the rest is unknown. The sample data list roughly 2.2 million clones, and approximately 93% of these were observed just once. 0.39% of the sample is taken by the ten largest. Sequences were obtained from naive CD4+ T cells from PBMCs. Per the publication, the cell subset or site label means: CD45RA+ positively selected. These TCRs come from a man younger than 30 in good health. Some clones in this sample may be carry-over from other donors' samples.

This clone was counted a single time. The chain is built from TRBV7-6 and TRBJ1-5; D call uncertain. V was cut by 1 base and J by 5 bases, with 6 bases left in between. CDR3 length equals 13 residues. Germline values: CDR1 SGHVS, CDR2 FNYEAQ. The CDR3 loop reads CASSLGHYQPQHF. For the CDR3, the DNA is TGTGCCAGCAGCTTAGGACATTATCAGCCCCAGCATTTT. Together with reference TRBV7-6 and TRBJ1-5, the CDR3 gives the full variable domain: GAGVSQSPRYKVTKRGQDVALRCDPISGHVSLYWYRQALGQGPEFLTYFNYEAQQDKSGLPNDRFSAERPEGSISTLTIQRTEQRDSAMYRCASSLGHYQPQHFGDGTRLSIL.

The chain joins TRBV15 to TRBJ2-3; 10 bases fit TRBD2. Germline V gene sequence: CDR1 LNHNV, CDR2 YYDKDF (reference sequence). With 0 bases clipped from V and 6 bases from J, the junction kept 18 bases outside the gene matches. CDR3 length equals 20 residues. Here the CDR3 reads CATSRDFLAGALGSSDTQYF. In nucleotides, the CDR3 is TGTGCCACCAGCAGAGATTTCCTAGCGGGAGCTCTAGGTTCTTCGGATACGCAGTATTTT.

V and J are TRBV5-1 and TRBJ2-2; tentatively, D is TRBD1 (5 bases). V was clipped by 1 base and J by 4 bases, with 14 bases between them. This CDR3 has 16 residues. CDR1 is SGHRS and CDR2 is YFSETQ in the germline V gene. The CDR3, as DNA: TGCGCCAGCAGCTTGACTTGGACAAGGGGCACCGGGGAGCTGTTTTTT. It codes for CASSLTWTRGTGELFF.

This CDR3 reads CASSLGEDQPQHF. CDR3 nucleotide sequence: TGCGCCAGCAGCCTTGGGGAGGATCAGCCCCAGCATTTT. This chain links TRBV4-3 with TRBJ1-5; no definite D call. Trimming took off 4 bases at V and 5 bases at J, with 9 bases between the two ends. The CDR3 is 13 amino acids. Germline V gene lookup returns CDR1 LGHNA and CDR2 YSLEER.

The chain carries TRBV6-6 and TRBJ2-3; D is possibly TRBD2 (6 bases). Trimming stripped 3 bases from V and 1 base from J, with 14 bases between. Germline lookup yields CDR1 MNHNY and CDR2 SVGAGI (reference sequence). The CDR3 contains 16 residues. The CDR3, as DNA: TGTGCCAGCAGTTATGGGAGGAGGGCAGGCACAGATACGCAGTATTTT. It specifies CASSYGRRAGTDTQYF.

The rearrangement uses TRBV5-4 and TRBJ2-1; 8 nucleotides agree with TRBD2. There are 19 residues in the CDR3. The V gene end was trimmed by 10 bases and the J gene end by 2 bases; junction bases not matched to a gene: 23. CDR1 and CDR2 from the germline V gene are SGHNT and YYREEE (reference sequence). The DNA of the CDR3 is TGTGCCTCGGAGGGTAGCGGGAAAGACCCCAACGTGGCCTACAATGAGCAGTTCTTC. Translating gives CASEGSGKDPNVAYNEQFF.

This chain links TRBV9 with TRBJ2-2; no clear D. The germline V gene has CDR1 SGDLS and CDR2 YYNGEE. The CDR3 is 15 residues long. Trimming took off 1 base at V and 4 bases at J, with 11 bases between the two ends. CDR3 sequence: CASSVRPAITGELFF. Here the CDR3 DNA reads TGTGCCAGCAGCGTACGGCCAGCGATCACCGGGGAGCTGTTTTTT. Together with reference TRBV9 and TRBJ2-2, the CDR3 gives the full variable domain: DSGVTQTPKHLITATGQRVTLRCSPRSGDLSVYWYQQSLDQGLQFLIQYYNGEERAKGNILERFSAQQFPDLHSELNLSSLELGDSALYFCASSVRPAITGELFFGEGSRLTVL.

Points on this clone: Other DNA sequences in the same sample also yield this CDR3. The chain combines TRBV28 with TRBJ1-5; D might be TRBD1 (5 bases). CDR1 and CDR2 (germline): MDHEN, SYDVKM. The CDR3 runs 12 residues. V lost 6 bases and J lost 2, with 5 bases in between. The CDR3 sequence: CASRGGNQPQHF. Here the CDR3 DNA reads TGTGCCAGCAGGGGGGGCAATCAGCCCCAGCATTTT.

Note on this clone: Other DNA sequences of this sample code for an identical CDR3. The chain uses TRBV28 and TRBJ1-2; 9 bases are a match to TRBD1. The CDR3 runs 14 residues. CDR1 MDHEN and CDR2 SYDVKM come from the germline V gene. The V segment lost 4 bases and the J segment 4 bases; nucleotides outside the gene matches: 4. CDR3 in amino acids: CASSSGQGSYGYTF. The DNA for the CDR3 is TGTGCCAGCAGTTCTGGACAGGGGAGCTATGGCTACACCTTC.

The CDR3 nucleotides are TGCGCCAGCAGCTCGGGTCTTGGGTCCGGGACTAGCGGGGACAAGCAGTTCTTC. It is translated as CASSSGLGSGTSGDKQFF. This chain uses TRBV5-1 with TRBJ2-1, with 13 bases identical to TRBD2. Germline loops: CDR1 SGHRS, CDR2 YFSETQ. V was pared by 3 bases and J by 11 bases, with 17 bases of the junction left unmatched. This CDR3 region has 18 residues.

The chain carries TRBV5-1 and TRBJ1-5; perhaps TRBD1 as D (5 bases). The ends were cut back, 0 bases at V and 3 bases at J, with 10 bases in the middle. Germline V CDR1 and CDR2: SGHRS, YFSETQ. This CDR3 is built from 15 residues. The CDR3 here is CASSLGDVTNQPQHF. The CDR3 DNA follows: TGCGCCAGCAGCTTGGGGGACGTCACCAATCAGCCCCAGCATTTT.

This rearrangement joins TRBV5-4 to TRBJ2-2; D may correspond to TRBD1 or TRBD2 (6 bases each). CDR3 length: 16 residues. The V end lost 1 base, the J end lost 6 bases, and 16 bases lay between the germline ends. Germline CDR1 and CDR2: SGHNT and YYREEE (reference sequence). CDR3: CASSLKWDGGPGELFF. The CDR3 bases are TGTGCCAGCAGCTTGAAGTGGGACGGGGGCCCCGGGGAGCTGTTTTTT.

The rearrangement links TRBV10-3 to TRBJ2-7, with D possibly being TRBD2 (7 bases). The CDR3 is 12 residues long. The V end lost 2 bases, the J end lost 7 bases, and 9 bases lay between the germline ends. The germline V gene has CDR1 ENHRY and CDR2 SYGVKD. CDR3 nucleotide sequence: TGTGCCATCAGTGAGAAGGGGGGGGAGCAGTACTTC. This encodes CAISEKGGEQYF.

This chain links TRBV10-3 with TRBJ2-3; TRBD1 is a possible D gene (6 bases). The CDR3 totals 13 residues. The V and J ends lost 2 bases and 4 bases respectively, with 7 bases between them. CDR1 is ENHRY and CDR2 is SYGVKD in the germline V gene. CDR3 protein: CAISEHRADTQYF. The CDR3 DNA reads as TGTGCCATCAGTGAGCACAGGGCAGATACGCAGTATTTT.

This chain links TRBV10-3 with TRBJ1-5, with D tentatively TRBD1 (5 bases). V was shortened by 1 base and J by 9 bases, with 13 bases between the two germline ends. This CDR3 has 14 amino acids. CDR1 is ENHRY and CDR2 is SYGVKD in the germline V gene. CDR3 bases: TGTGCCATCAGTGAGTTATCCGGGACCTTGCCCCAGCATTTT. Translation: CAISELSGTLPQHF.

This rearrangement joins TRBV15 to TRBJ1-4; the D gene is possibly TRBD1 (6 bases). Germline values: CDR1 LNHNV, CDR2 YYDKDF (reference sequence). The ends were cut back, 0 bases at V and 6 bases at J, with 14 bases in the middle. This CDR3 has 16 residues. The CDR3 DNA sequence: TGTGCCACCAGCAGAGATCTGGGGGGGCGGGATGAAAAACTGTTTTTT. Residues: CATSRDLGGRDEKLFF.

The J gene is TRBJ1-2, the V gene TRBV6-5; D gene ambiguous. CDR3 length equals 14 residues. Per germline, CDR1 MNHEY and CDR2 SVGAGI. The V end was cut by 2 bases, the J end by 2 bases, with 9 bases between. The CDR3 bases are TGTGCCAGCAGTTACACCCCCAGGAACTATGGCTACACCTTC. This encodes CASSYTPRNYGYTF.

The gene calls are TRBV6-4 and TRBJ2-7, with D possibly TRBD1 on 6 matching bases. The CDR3 length is 16 residues. V lost 8 bases and J lost 5, with 25 bases in between. The germline gives CDR1 MRHNA, CDR2 SNTAGT. CDR3 in amino acids: CASPVAQGRMAHEQYF. For the CDR3, the DNA is TGTGCCAGCCCCGTCGCACAGGGTAGGATGGCCCACGAGCAGTACTTC.

J is TRBJ2-1 and V is TRBV6-5; D perhaps matches TRBD1 (6 bases). Per the germline V gene, CDR1 is MNHEY and CDR2 is SVGAGI. V was trimmed by 3 bases and J by 3 bases, leaving 9 bases between them. The CDR3 spans 14 residues. CDR3 coding DNA: TGTGCCAGCAGTTATTTCAGGGGCTACAATGAGCAGTTCTTC. Its translation is CASSYFRGYNEQFF.

V is TRBV6-5 and J is TRBJ1-3, with TRBD1 as a possible D gene (6 bases). This CDR3 has 16 residues. Trimming took 6 bases from V and 0 from J, leaving 15 bases between them. Germline V CDR1 and CDR2: MNHEY, SVGAGI. The CDR3: CASSYGGGSSGNTIYF. DNA for the CDR3: TGTGCCAGCAGCTACGGGGGCGGAAGCTCTGGAAACACCATATATTTT.

The chain recombines TRBV5-1 with TRBJ2-3; 7 bases are shared with TRBD1. The trim removed 4 bases at V and 2 bases at J, leaving 10 bases unmatched. Germline V gene sequence: CDR1 SGHRS, CDR2 YFSETQ. This CDR3 spans 16 amino acids. CDR3 in amino acids: CASSPLTGTDTDTQYF. The CDR3 region has the DNA TGCGCCAGCAGCCCGCTAACAGGGACAGACACAGATACGCAGTATTTT.

The chain combines TRBV28 with TRBJ2-4; D possibly corresponds to TRBD1 (6 bases). This CDR3 has 16 amino acids. The V and J ends lost 1 base and 4 bases respectively, with 14 bases between them. Germline-derived CDR1 and CDR2 are MDHEN and SYDVKM. This CDR3 reads CASSLYPSGTKNIQYF. DNA of the CDR3: TGTGCCAGCAGTTTATATCCCTCGGGGACAAAAAACATTCAGTACTTC.

The V and J genes are TRBV19 and TRBJ2-7; the match to TRBD2 covers 12 bases. The germline V gene has CDR1 LNHDA and CDR2 SQIVND (reference sequence). Trimming at V came to 4 bases and at J to 0 bases, leaving 4 bases not matched to a gene. This CDR3 is 16 amino acids long. The CDR3 bases are TGTGCCAGTAGTAGCTCGGGACTAGCGGGCTCCTACGAGCAGTACTTC. It is translated as CASSSSGLAGSYEQYF.

As for this clone: This CDR3 is also generated by other DNA sequences in the sample. The gene calls are TRBV28 and TRBJ2-7; D may be TRBD2 (7 bases). CDR3 length: 15 residues. V lost 5 bases and J 1 base, leaving 15 bases between the germline ends. Germline CDR1 MDHEN, CDR2 SYDVKM. CDR3: CASSLGGTKSYEQYF. Written as DNA, the CDR3 is TGTGCCAGCAGTCTGGGGGGGACAAAGTCCTACGAGCAGTACTTC.

This clone was picked up one time. This chain joins TRBV15 and TRBJ2-1; no firm D call. Germline lookup yields CDR1 LNHNV and CDR2 YYDKDF (reference sequence). Trimming stripped 3 bases from V and 1 base from J, with 13 bases between. This CDR3 comprises 16 residues. In nucleotides, the CDR3 is TGTGCCACCAGCAGCTTCAACGACGCGTCCTACAATGAGCAGTTCTTC. Protein sequence: CATSSFNDASYNEQFF.

V gene TRBV29-1 combines with J gene TRBJ2-4; 7 bases are a match to TRBD1. V shed 6 bases and J 1 base; nucleotides not matched to a gene: 9. The germline CDR1 and CDR2 sequences are SQVTM and ANQGSEA. The CDR3 consists of 15 residues. The CDR3 nucleotides read TGCAGCGTCGGCAGGGGGAAAGGGGCCAAAAACATTCAGTACTTC. It encodes CSVGRGKGAKNIQYF.